This T cell receptor beta chain was sequenced in a study of T-cell memory formation after mild COVID-19. Whole-study findings and limits: CD4+ contracting clones were found mainly in CM and EM, and CD8+ ones in EMRA. Day 15 to 85 contractors were CD4/CD8 balanced; later expanders leaned CD4+.

Each CDR3 protein is one row after TCRdb ran MiXCR on the 5' RACE reads. Altogether fewer than 300,000 distinct CDR3 sequences are present, about a sixth being singletons, with the ten largest covering 23%. As regards this clonotype: Its matching antigen is unknown.

Trimming left V 5 bases short and J 9 bases short, with 26 bases between. Germline V CDR1 and CDR2: SGHVS, FQNEAQ. The CDR3 is 18 amino acids. V usage is TRBV7-8 and J usage is TRBJ1-6; D perhaps matches TRBD1 (6 bases). Sequencing was performed on PBMCs or a T cell subset sorted from them (not recorded which). This sequence was found in a man between 18 and 29 years old who had mild COVID-19 (a few samples of this study predate the infection). Cell type and time point are not known. CDR3 in amino acids: CASSRHGGDKKSGSPLHF. The CDR3 region has the DNA TGTGCCAGCAGCCGTCACGGCGGGGACAAGAAGTCGGGTTCACCCCTCCACTTT.